The 6 T cell receptor beta chains below all came from one sample that was sequenced in a study of Graves' ophthalmopathy and Graves' hyperthyroidism. Scientists amplified the TCR beta CDR3 regions from RNA transcripts. HTBI primers primed a first-round RT-PCR, and a second-round multiplex PCR followed. TCRdb analysed the multiplex PCR reads with MiXCR anew, one entry per CDR3 protein. Of 230,000 or so distinct CDR3 sequences listed, around 45% are singletons. Input material: peripheral blood. The origin of the receptors is an adult man with Graves' ophthalmopathy.

In the case of this clonotype: Given a much more abundant clone one base away, this may be a read error. The V and J genes are TRBV10-2 and TRBJ1-1; a weak D match, TRBD1 (6 bases). There are 12 residues in the CDR3. CDR1 is WSHSY and CDR2 is SAAADI in the germline V gene. Here the CDR3 reads CARDRMRTEASF. The CDR3 nucleotides read TGCGCCAGAGACAGGATGCGCACTGAAGCTTCCTTT.

The rearrangement uses TRBV7-4 and TRBJ2-2; 13 nucleotides align to TRBD2. The germline V gene has CDR1 SGHVT and CDR2 SQSDAQ. The V segment lost 6 bases and the J segment 3 bases; nucleotides outside the gene matches: 10. The CDR3 is made up of 18 amino acids. CDR3 in DNA: TGTGCCAGCAGTTACCCGACTAGCGGGAGGAGGTACACCGGGGAGCTGTTTTTT. This gives the protein CASSYPTSGRRYTGELFF.

The J gene is TRBJ2-5, the V gene TRBV9; unclear D gene. This CDR3 contains 17 residues. Per germline, CDR1 SGDLS and CDR2 YYNGEE. Trimming cost V 3 bases and J 1 base, with 19 bases left between them. The DNA for the CDR3 is TGTGCCAGCAGCGCCCCCACCGGGCGGCGGACCCAAGAGACCCAGTACTTC. As protein: CASSAPTGRRTQETQYF.

The chain recombines TRBV12-3 or TRBV12-4 with TRBJ2-5; D assignment may be TRBD1 or TRBD2 (5 bases each). Trimming stripped 7 bases from V and 9 bases from J, with 21 bases between. The CDR3 spans 14 residues. CDR3 loop: CASNRGRGQQPQYF. CDR3 coding DNA: TGTGCCAGCAATCGGGGAAGGGGCCAACAGCCCCAGTACTTC.

This clonotype occurred a few times. V gene TRBV6-5 combines with J gene TRBJ1-6; 7 bases line up with TRBD1. In germline, CDR1 is MNHEY, CDR2 SVGAGI. CDR3 size: 16 residues. J was trimmed by 10 bases and V by 0 bases; bases with no gene match: 9. The CDR3 is CASSYSPTGIVSPLHF. The CDR3 coding sequence is TGTGCCAGCAGTTACTCCCCGACAGGGATTGTCTCACCCCTCCACTTT.

This chain joins TRBV29-1 and TRBJ2-5; no definite D call. CDR3 length equals 11 residues. In germline, CDR1 is SQVTM, CDR2 ANQGSEA. Trimming pared 6 bases from V and 5 bases from J, leaving 10 bases between. The CDR3 region is CSVYLGETQYF. The CDR3 bases are TGCAGCGTCTACTTAGGGGAGACCCAGTACTTC.